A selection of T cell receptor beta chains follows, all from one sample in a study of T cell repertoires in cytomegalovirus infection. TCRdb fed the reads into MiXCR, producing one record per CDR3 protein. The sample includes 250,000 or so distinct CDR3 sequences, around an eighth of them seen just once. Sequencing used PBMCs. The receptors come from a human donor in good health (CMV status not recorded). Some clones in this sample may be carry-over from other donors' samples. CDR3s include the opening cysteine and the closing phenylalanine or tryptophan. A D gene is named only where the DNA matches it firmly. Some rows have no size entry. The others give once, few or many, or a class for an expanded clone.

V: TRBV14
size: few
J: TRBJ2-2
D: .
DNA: TGTGCCAGCAGCGGGACCAGGGCCGGGGAGCTGTTTTTT
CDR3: CASSGTRAGELFF

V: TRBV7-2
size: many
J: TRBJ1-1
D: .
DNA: TGTGCCAGCAGCTTAGCCGGGACCCCGAACACTGAAGCTTTCTTT
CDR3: CASSLAGTPNTEAFF

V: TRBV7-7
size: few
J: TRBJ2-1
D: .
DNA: TGTGCCAGCAGCTTATCGGGACTTGACAATGAGCAGTTCTTC
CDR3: CASSLSGLDNEQFF

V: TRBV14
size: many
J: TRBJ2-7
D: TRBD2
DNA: TGTGCCAGCAGCCAAGCAGCGGGGGGGCTATACGAGCAGTACTTC
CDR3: CASSQAAGGLYEQYF

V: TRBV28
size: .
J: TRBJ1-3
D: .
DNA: TGTGCCAGCAGTACCGGGACTCTAGGAAACACCATATATTTT
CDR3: CASSTGTLGNTIYF

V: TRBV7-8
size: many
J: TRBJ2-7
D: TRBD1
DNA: TGTGCCAGCAGCCAGATCCTACAGGGGGCTAACGAGCAGTACTTC
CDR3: CASSQILQGANEQYF

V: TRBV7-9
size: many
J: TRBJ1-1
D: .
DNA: TGTGCCAGCAGCTTAGGTGGGGCGGGGAACACTGAAGCTTTCTTT
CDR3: CASSLGGAGNTEAFF

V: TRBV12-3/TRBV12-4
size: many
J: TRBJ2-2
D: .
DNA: TGTGCCAGCAGCCCCGGGGCAGAAGGGTCCGGGGAGCTGTTTTTT
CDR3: CASSPGAEGSGELFF

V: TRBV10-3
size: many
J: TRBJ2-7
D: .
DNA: TGTGCCATCGGAGGGCTAGGCTACGAGCAGTACTTC
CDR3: CAIGGLGYEQYF

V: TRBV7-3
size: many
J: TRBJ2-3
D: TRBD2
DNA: TGTGCCAGCAGCTTAGACACGGGGGCGGGAGGGCCCGGCACAGATACGCAGTATTTT
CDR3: CASSLDTGAGGPGTDTQYF

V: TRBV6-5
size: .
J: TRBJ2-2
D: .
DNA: TGTGCCAGCAGGGAGGTTAACACCGGGGAGCTGTTTTTT
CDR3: CASREVNTGELFF

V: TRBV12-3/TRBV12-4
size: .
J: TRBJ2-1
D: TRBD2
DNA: TGTGCCAGCAGTTTAAGCGGGGGGCCCCCGGAGCAGTTCTTC
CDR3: CASSLSGGPPEQFF

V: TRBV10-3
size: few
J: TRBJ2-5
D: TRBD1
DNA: TGTGCCATCTCTGAGTACCGGGACAGGGTGGAGACCCAGTACTTC
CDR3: CAISEYRDRVETQYF

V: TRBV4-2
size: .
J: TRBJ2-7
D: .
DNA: TGTGCCAGCAGCCGTACGCAGGACTCCTCCTACGAGCAGTACTTC
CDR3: CASSRTQDSSYEQYF

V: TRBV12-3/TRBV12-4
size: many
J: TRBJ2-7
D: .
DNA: TGTGCCAGCAGTCGGAGAGGCTACGAGCAGTACTTC
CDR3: CASSRRGYEQYF

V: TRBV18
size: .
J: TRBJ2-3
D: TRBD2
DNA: TGTGCCAGCTCACCCATTCAGTCGGGAGGGAGCACAGATACGCAGTATTTT
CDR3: CASSPIQSGGSTDTQYF

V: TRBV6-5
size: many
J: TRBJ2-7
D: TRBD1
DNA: TGTGCCAGCAGTCCGAGGGACAGGGGTTTTGACGAGCAGTACTTC
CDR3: CASSPRDRGFDEQYF

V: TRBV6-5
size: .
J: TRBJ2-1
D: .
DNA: TGTGCCAGCAGTTTTCGACCTTTGGGGGTCTCCTACAATGAGCAGTTCTTC
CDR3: CASSFRPLGVSYNEQFF

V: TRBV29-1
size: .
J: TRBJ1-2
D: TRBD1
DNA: TGCAGCGTTGAGAGGACAGGGCTGGATGGCTACACCTTC
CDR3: CSVERTGLDGYTF

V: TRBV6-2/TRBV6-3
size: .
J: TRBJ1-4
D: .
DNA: TGTGCCAGCAGTTACAACCCAAGGACGGAAGCAACTAATGAAAAACTGTTTTTT
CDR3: CASSYNPRTEATNEKLFF

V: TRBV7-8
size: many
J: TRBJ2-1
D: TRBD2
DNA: TGTGCCAGCAGCTTCCTAGCGGGAGTAGGCTATGAGCAGTTCTTC
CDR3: CASSFLAGVGYEQFF

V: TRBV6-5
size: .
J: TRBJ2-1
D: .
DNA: TGTGCCAGCAGAAGGTCGCACGGGGTCTACAATGAGCAGTTCTTC
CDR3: CASRRSHGVYNEQFF

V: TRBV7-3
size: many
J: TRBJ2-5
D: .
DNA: TGTGCCAGCAGCCCTTATGGCGGGAATGGAGAGACCCAGTACTTC
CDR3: CASSPYGGNGETQYF

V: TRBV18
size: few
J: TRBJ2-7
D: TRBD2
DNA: TGTGCCAGCTCACAGTCCCCTAGCGGGGGGGCCTACGAGCAGTACTTC
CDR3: CASSQSPSGGAYEQYF

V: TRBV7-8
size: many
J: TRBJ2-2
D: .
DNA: TGTGCCAGCATCTACGACAGCGTTAACACCGGGGAGCTGTTTTTT
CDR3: CASIYDSVNTGELFF

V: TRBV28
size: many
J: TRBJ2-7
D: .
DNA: TGTGCCAGCAGTTTATACTCCTACGAGCAGTACTTC
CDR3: CASSLYSYEQYF

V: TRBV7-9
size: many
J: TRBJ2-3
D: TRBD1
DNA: TGTGCCAGCAGCTTCGACAGGGGGGGGACAGATACGCAGTATTTT
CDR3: CASSFDRGGTDTQYF

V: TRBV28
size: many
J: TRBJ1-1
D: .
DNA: TGTGCCAGCAGTTTGCAGCCTCTGAACACTGAAGCTTTCTTT
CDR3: CASSLQPLNTEAFF

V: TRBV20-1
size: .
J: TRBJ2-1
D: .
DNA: TGCAGTGCTGACAAATCCACTAGTGTCTCCTACAATGAGCAGTTCTTC
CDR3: CSADKSTSVSYNEQFF

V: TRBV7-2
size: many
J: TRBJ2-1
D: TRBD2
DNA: TGTGCCAGCAGCTTAGTAGGACTAGCAACTATCTCCTCGGGCAATGAGCAGTTCTTC
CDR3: CASSLVGLATISSGNEQFF

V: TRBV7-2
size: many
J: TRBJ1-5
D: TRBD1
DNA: TGTGCCAGCAGCACACACGGACAGGGTCTCAATCAGCCCCAGCATTTT
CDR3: CASSTHGQGLNQPQHF

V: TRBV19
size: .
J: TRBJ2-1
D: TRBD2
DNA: TGTGCCAGTAGCCCTGGGAGCGGGAGGAGGAATGAGCAGTTCTTC
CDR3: CASSPGSGRRNEQFF

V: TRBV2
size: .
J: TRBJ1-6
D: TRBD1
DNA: TGTGCCAGCAGTGAAATTTTACAGGGGATGTCACCCCTCCACTTT
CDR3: CASSEILQGMSPLHF

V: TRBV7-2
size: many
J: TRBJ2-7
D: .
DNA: TGTGCCAGCAGCCCAAACTCCTACGAGCAGTACTTC
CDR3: CASSPNSYEQYF

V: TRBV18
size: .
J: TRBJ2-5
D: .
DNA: TGTGCCAGCTCCCCGGCCGTGGCGCGAGAGACCCAGTACTTC
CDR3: CASSPAVARETQYF

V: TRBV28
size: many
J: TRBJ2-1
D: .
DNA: TGTGCCAGCAGTTTATGGGGCTCCTACAATGAGCAGTTCTTC
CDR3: CASSLWGSYNEQFF

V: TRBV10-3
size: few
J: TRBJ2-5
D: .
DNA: TGTGCCATCGGCAGCACTCAAGAGACCCAGTACTTC
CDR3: CAIGSTQETQYF

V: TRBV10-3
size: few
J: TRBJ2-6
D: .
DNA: TGTGCCATCAGTGACAGTGGGGGTTTTACTGGGGCCAACGTCCTGACTTTC
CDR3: CAISDSGGFTGANVLTF

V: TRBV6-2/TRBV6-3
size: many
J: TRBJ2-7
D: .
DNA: TGTGCCAGCAGCGGGTCGGCCTACGAGCAGTACTTC
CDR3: CASSGSAYEQYF

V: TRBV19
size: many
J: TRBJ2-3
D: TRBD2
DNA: TGTGCCAGTAGTTTCCCGGGACTAGCGGACACAGATACGCAGTATTTT
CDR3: CASSFPGLADTDTQYF